Below, 15 T cell receptor beta chains from the same sample are listed, as sequenced in a study of identifying expanded T cells in peripheral blood. Sequencing used immunoSEQ multiplex PCR; TCRdb keeps in-frame clones, though not all of them. The sample includes tens of thousands of clones, roughly four fifths of them seen just once. The sequencing sample was made of blood. These receptors were obtained from a person aged 18 to 75 in good health.

V gene TRBV18 combines with J gene TRBJ2-2; maybe TRBD1 (5 bases). V was cut by 2 bases and J by 2 bases, with 9 bases left in between. Germline CDR1 reads KGHSH; CDR2 reads LQKENI. The CDR3 is 15 amino acids. Here the CDR3 reads CASSPRRGNTGELFF. The CDR3 nucleotides are TGTGCCAGCTCACCAAGAAGGGGAAACACCGGGGAGCTGTTTTTT.

The V and J genes are TRBV11-3 and TRBJ2-2; D unclear. The germline V gene encodes CDR1 SGHNT and CDR2 YENEEA. Trimming shortened V by 0 bases and J by 5 bases, and 1 base separated the two germline ends. The CDR3 extends over 12 amino acids. In DNA, the CDR3 is TGTGCCAGCAGCTTAGAGACCGGGGAGCTGTTTTTT. This encodes CASSLETGELFF.

The J gene is TRBJ2-1, the V gene TRBV5-4; a weak D match, TRBD2 (5 bases). The CDR3 runs to 15 residues. Trimming took 5 bases from V and 8 from J, leaving 20 bases between them. Per the germline V gene, CDR1 is SGHNT and CDR2 is YYREEE (reference sequence). Written as DNA, the CDR3 is TGTGCCAGCAGACCTGGACTGGCCTCCAGCGATGAGCAGTTCTTC. This encodes CASRPGLASSDEQFF.

The chain couples TRBV7-2 to TRBJ1-2; tentatively, D is TRBD1 (6 bases). V was clipped by 5 bases and J by 8 bases, with 18 bases between them. CDR3 length: 14 residues. The germline V gene encodes CDR1 SGHTA and CDR2 FQGNSA. The CDR3: CASSRPSGAGGYTF. Here the CDR3 DNA reads TGTGCCAGCAGCCGCCCCTCAGGGGCGGGAGGCTACACCTTC.

This clone has more than one count but fewer than ten. The chain is built from TRBV4-2 and TRBJ1-4; 7 positions match TRBD1. The CDR3 runs to 18 residues. J lost 7 bases, V lost 4 bases, and 18 bases had no gene match. Germline V gene lookup returns CDR1 LGHNA and CDR2 YNFKEQ. CDR3 in DNA: TGTGCCAGCAGCCCGACAAGTAAAGTGCAGGGGGTGGCTGAAAAACTGTTTTTT. Amino acids: CASSPTSKVQGVAEKLFF.

The V and J genes are TRBV5-1 and TRBJ2-7, with D tentatively TRBD1 (6 bases). Trimming shortened V by 0 bases and J by 4 bases, and 11 bases separated the two germline ends. This CDR3 is built from 14 residues. Germline V gene lookup returns CDR1 SGHRS and CDR2 YFSETQ. CDR3 DNA sequence: TGCGCCAGCAGCTTGGGGGACACGATATACGAGCAGTACTTC. Its protein product is CASSLGDTIYEQYF.

The chain employs TRBV27 and TRBJ1-5; no clear D gene. The CDR3 has 15 amino acids. The germline gives CDR1 MNHEY, CDR2 SMNVEV (reference sequence). Deletions cut 2 bases from V and 1 base from J, with 9 bases between. As DNA, the CDR3 is TGTGCCAGCAGTTTACACGGGTCCAGCAATCAGCCCCAGCATTTT. Its protein is CASSLHGSSNQPQHF.

The V call is TRBV30, the J call TRBJ1-2, with D unresolved. V was clipped by 4 bases and J by 8 bases, with 14 bases between them. Per the germline V gene, CDR1 is GTSNPN and CDR2 is SVGIG (reference sequence). This CDR3 has 12 residues. The CDR3 protein is CAWTAGLGGYTF. CDR3 DNA sequence: TGTGCCTGGACTGCCGGGTTGGGGGGCTACACCTTC.

J is TRBJ1-1 and V is TRBV5-1; D not certain. The V end was cut by 2 bases, the J end by 8 bases, with 16 bases between. The CDR3 contains 14 residues. Germline V gene sequence: CDR1 SGHRS, CDR2 YFSETQ. CDR3 coding DNA: TGCGCCAGCAGCTTCGGCGGGGATCTCGTCGAAGCTTTCTTT. As protein: CASSFGGDLVEAFF.

The chain has TRBV4-1 and TRBJ2-7, with 9 positions matching TRBD1. Germline-derived CDR1 and CDR2 are MGHRA and YSYEKL. This CDR3 is 16 amino acids long. Trimming took 1 base from V and 3 from J; bases not matched to a gene: 7. Here the CDR3 DNA reads TGCGCCAGCAGCCAAGCCCCCGGACAGGGGTTCTACGAGCAGTACTTC. Translated: CASSQAPGQGFYEQYF.

The V and J genes are TRBV4-1 and TRBJ1-1; D remains unclear. This CDR3 is built from 16 residues. V lost 2 bases and J lost 0, with 13 bases in between. Germline CDR1 reads MGHRA; CDR2 reads YSYEKL. The CDR3 is CASSQPRAGMNTEAFF. The CDR3 nucleotides read TGCGCCAGCAGCCAACCCCGAGCGGGGATGAACACTGAAGCTTTCTTT.

This chain uses TRBV19 with TRBJ1-2; maybe TRBD1 (5 bases). Per germline, CDR1 LNHDA and CDR2 SQIVND (reference sequence). The CDR3 sequence is 15 residues long. Trimming pared 0 bases from V and 4 bases from J, leaving 12 bases between. The CDR3 bases are TGTGCCAGTAGTATAGATCGGGACGTCCTCTATGGCTACACCTTC. Its translation is CASSIDRDVLYGYTF.

In its sample, this clone was seen a few times. This chain uses TRBV29-1 with TRBJ1-3; maybe TRBD1 (6 bases). V was trimmed by 4 bases and J by 2 bases, leaving 18 bases between them. The CDR3 consists of 16 residues. CDR1 and CDR2 from the germline V gene are SQVTM and ANQGSEA. The CDR3, as DNA: TGCAGCGTTGTGGGCCTAACAGGGTCTACTGGAAACACCATATATTTT. Translation: CSVVGLTGSTGNTIYF.

This chain connects TRBV7-9 to TRBJ1-2, with 7 bases fitting TRBD1. With 5 bases clipped from V and 3 bases from J, the junction kept 0 bases outside the gene matches. Germline values: CDR1 SEHNR, CDR2 FQNEAQ (reference sequence). The CDR3 is 12 residues long. This CDR3 is CASSGQDYGYTF. The CDR3 region has the DNA TGTGCCAGCAGCGGACAGGACTATGGCTACACCTTC.

The chain uses TRBV30 and TRBJ2-5; D might be TRBD2 (6 bases). V was shortened by 3 bases and J by 0 bases, with 11 bases between the two germline ends. CDR3 length equals 14 residues. Per germline, CDR1 GTSNPN and CDR2 SVGIG (reference sequence). As DNA, the CDR3 is TGTGCCTGGAGGCAGGCGGGGAACCAAGAGACCCAGTACTTC. Its protein product is CAWRQAGNQETQYF.